The rows below give T cell receptor beta chains drawn from one sample of a study of graft-versus-host responses after intestinal transplantation. Generated by immunoSEQ multiplex PCR, the TCRdb table keeps only in-frame clones and is missing some. The sample consists of around 23,000 clones, 80% to 95% of them appearing once. Source: PBMCs, taken 18 days after transplant. These receptors were obtained from a human patient who received an intestinal transplant, so some T cells may come from the graft donor. CDR3s include the opening cysteine and the closing phenylalanine or tryptophan. The D gene is left open where the match is weak. Clone size appears in some rows only: once, few, many, or a class for an expanded clone.

.	TRBV4-1	.	TRBJ2-1	15	CASSQKGYEVNEQFF	TGCGCCAGCAGCCAAAAAGGGTACGAGGTCAATGAGCAGTTCTTC
.	TRBV15	.	TRBJ2-5	14	CATSTFDNQETQYF	TGTGCCACCAGCACTTTCGACAACCAAGAGACCCAGTACTTC
.	TRBV5-6	TRBD1	TRBJ2-2	16	CASSMGQNANTGELFF	TGTGCCAGCAGCATGGGACAGAACGCGAACACCGGGGAGCTGTTTTTT
.	TRBV5-6	.	TRBJ2-5	14	CASSLGGYQETQYF	TGTGCCAGCAGCTTGGGAGGGTATCAAGAGACCCAGTACTTC
once	TRBV19	.	TRBJ1-1	16	CASSITGTLRKAEAFF	TGTGCCAGTAGTATCACAGGGACCTTAAGGAAGGCTGAAGCTTTCTTT
.	TRBV6-1	TRBD1	TRBJ2-7	14	CASSLTGGSYEQYF	TGTGCCAGCAGTTTGACAGGGGGGAGCTACGAGCAGTACTTC
.	TRBV2	TRBD1	TRBJ2-7	13	CAREVQGAYEQYF	TGTGCCAGAGAGGTACAGGGGGCGTACGAGCAGTACTTC
.	TRBV7-9	.	TRBJ2-5	16	CASSYPPGGIQETQYF	TGTGCCAGCAGCTACCCCCCGGGGGGCATCCAAGAGACCCAGTACTTC
.	TRBV30	TRBD2	TRBJ2-3	14	CAWRERGGSDTQYF	TGTGCCTGGAGAGAGCGGGGGGGCTCAGATACGCAGTATTTT
.	TRBV5-1	.	TRBJ2-1	17	CASSLEGTARSYNEQFF	TGCGCCAGCAGCTTGGAGGGAACGGCCCGCTCCTACAATGAGCAGTTCTTC
.	TRBV6-5	.	TRBJ1-2	14	CASSGGAPNYGYTF	TGTGCCAGCAGTGGAGGGGCCCCTAACTATGGCTACACCTTC
.	TRBV15	TRBD2	TRBJ2-3	15	CATSRDSGGADTQYF	TGTGCCACCAGCAGAGATAGCGGGGGGGCAGATACGCAGTATTTT
.	TRBV9	.	TRBJ1-1	15	CASFSARTEGTEAFF	TGTGCCAGCTTTTCCGCCCGCACTGAGGGAACTGAAGCTTTCTTT
.	TRBV29-1	TRBD1	TRBJ1-2	15	CSVPWGDRGPYGYTF	TGCAGCGTCCCTTGGGGGGACAGGGGGCCTTATGGCTACACCTTC
.	TRBV19	.	TRBJ1-2	13	CASSIDLVAGYTF	TGTGCCAGTAGTATAGATCTGGTGGCTGGCTACACCTTC
.	TRBV5-1	TRBD1	TRBJ1-6	14	CASGKGQHNSPLHF	TGCGCCAGTGGAAAGGGACAGCATAATTCACCCCTCCACTTT
.	TRBV10-3	.	TRBJ2-2	13	CAISDRDGGELFF	TGTGCCATCAGTGACAGGGATGGGGGGGAGCTGTTTTTT
few	TRBV19	TRBD1	TRBJ1-3	15	CASTAPGTGGNTIYF	TGTGCCAGCACGGCCCCCGGGACAGGGGGGAACACCATATATTTT
.	TRBV9	TRBD2	TRBJ2-3	15	CASSESGGVADTQYF	TGTGCCAGCAGTGAAAGCGGGGGGGTGGCAGATACGCAGTATTTT
.	TRBV11-2	.	TRBJ2-7	11	CASSLKYEQYF	TGTGCCAGCAGCTTAAAGTACGAGCAGTACTTC
.	TRBV10-1	TRBD1	TRBJ2-5	15	CASSSNRGTGGTQYF	TGCGCCAGCAGTAGTAATAGAGGGACAGGCGGGACCCAGTACTTC
.	TRBV11-2	TRBD1	TRBJ2-7	16	CASSSDRDRGNYEQYF	TGTGCCAGCAGCTCCGACCGGGACAGGGGGAACTACGAGCAGTACTTC
.	TRBV30	.	TRBJ2-7	14	CACETEGVSYEQYF	TGTGCCTGCGAGACCGAGGGGGTCTCCTACGAGCAGTACTTC
few	TRBV19	.	TRBJ2-7	14	CASSISGSWYEQYF	TGTGCCAGTAGTATTTCAGGGTCTTGGTACGAGCAGTACTTC
.	TRBV6-5	.	TRBJ1-2	15	CASSLRSGGRYGYTF	TGTGCCAGCAGTCTCCGGAGTGGGGGGCGTTATGGCTACACCTTC
.	TRBV5-4	.	TRBJ1-1	15	CASSPNRAGGTEAFF	TGTGCCAGCAGCCCTAACAGGGCTGGAGGGACTGAAGCTTTCTTT
once	TRBV25-1	.	TRBJ2-7	17	CASNGFPRRRVPYEQYF	TGTGCCAGCAATGGCTTCCCAAGGCGGAGGGTCCCATACGAGCAGTACTTC
.	TRBV2	.	TRBJ2-1	12	CASRDPRFEQFF	TGTGCCAGCAGGGATCCTAGGTTTGAGCAGTTCTTC
.	TRBV21-1	.	TRBJ1-6	15	CASSQTGLFNSPLHF	TGTGCCAGCAGCCAGACGGGCCTTTTTAATTCACCCCTCCACTTT
.	TRBV9	.	TRBJ2-5	16	CASSPGGRGLQETQYF	TGTGCCAGCAGCCCCGGGGGGCGGGGTCTCCAAGAGACCCAGTACTTC
.	TRBV14	.	TRBJ2-7	15	CASSQYRATVYEQYF	TGTGCCAGCAGCCAATACAGGGCTACCGTCTACGAGCAGTACTTC
.	TRBV6-1	.	TRBJ2-1	15	CASSPWRDSYNEQFF	TGTGCCAGTTCCCCGTGGAGGGACAGCTACAATGAGCAGTTCTTC
.	TRBV4-1	.	TRBJ2-7	15	CASSQDPSDDGEQYF	TGCGCCAGCAGCCAAGACCCCTCGGATGACGGCGAGCAGTACTTC
.	TRBV30	.	TRBJ1-5	13	CAWSVTYDQPQHF	TGTGCCTGGAGTGTAACGTATGATCAGCCCCAGCATTTT
.	TRBV29-1	TRBD1	TRBJ1-1	14	CSVEEGDRGTEAFF	TGCAGCGTTGAAGAAGGCGACAGGGGAACTGAAGCTTTCTTT
.	TRBV5-6	.	TRBJ2-1	12	CASTASYNEQFF	TGTGCCAGCACGGCAAGCTACAATGAGCAGTTCTTC
.	TRBV11-3	TRBD1	TRBJ1-1	15	CASSFNRGQNTEAFF	TGTGCCAGCAGCTTCAACAGGGGGCAGAACACTGAAGCTTTCTTT
.	TRBV14	.	TRBJ1-2	14	CASSQEVRPDGYTF	TGTGCCAGCAGCCAAGAGGTTCGGCCTGATGGCTACACCTTC
.	TRBV11-2	TRBD1	TRBJ2-7	14	CASSLGDSSDEQYF	TGTGCCAGCAGCTTAGGGGACAGTAGTGACGAGCAGTACTTC
.	TRBV9	.	TRBJ2-2	13	CASGGPNTGELFF	TGTGCCAGCGGGGGGCCGAACACCGGGGAGCTGTTTTTT
.	TRBV4-1	TRBD2	TRBJ2-5	17	CASSQEYGAGGQETQYF	TGCGCCAGCAGCCAAGAGTACGGCGCCGGGGGGCAAGAGACCCAGTACTTC
.	TRBV7-9	.	TRBJ1-3	15	CASSLSRGSGNTIYF	TGTGCCAGCAGCCTCTCTCGGGGGTCGGGAAACACCATATATTTT
once	TRBV5-4	.	TRBJ2-5	14	CASSATGSGETQYF	TGTGCCAGCAGCGCGACCGGGAGTGGGGAGACCCAGTACTTC
.	TRBV15	TRBD1	TRBJ1-5	15	CATSRGQGDNQPQHF	TGTGCCACCAGCAGAGGTCAGGGGGACAATCAGCCCCAGCATTTT
.	TRBV4-2	.	TRBJ2-3	13	CASKPPTTDTQYF	TGTGCCAGCAAACCCCCCACCACAGATACGCAGTATTTT
.	TRBV6-5	TRBD2	TRBJ2-7	16	CASSYSSTSGTYEQYF	TGTGCCAGCAGTTACTCGTCGACTAGCGGGACCTACGAGCAGTACTTC
.	TRBV29-1	.	TRBJ1-2	13	CSVVGGGYYGYTF	TGCAGCGTTGTGGGGGGCGGCTACTATGGCTACACCTTC
.	TRBV19	.	TRBJ2-1	13	CASSGMPYNEQFF	TGTGCCAGTAGTGGTATGCCCTACAATGAGCAGTTCTTC
.	TRBV11-3	.	TRBJ2-7	14	CASSDRGGKDEQYF	TGTGCCAGCAGCGATAGGGGGGGGAAAGACGAGCAGTACTTC